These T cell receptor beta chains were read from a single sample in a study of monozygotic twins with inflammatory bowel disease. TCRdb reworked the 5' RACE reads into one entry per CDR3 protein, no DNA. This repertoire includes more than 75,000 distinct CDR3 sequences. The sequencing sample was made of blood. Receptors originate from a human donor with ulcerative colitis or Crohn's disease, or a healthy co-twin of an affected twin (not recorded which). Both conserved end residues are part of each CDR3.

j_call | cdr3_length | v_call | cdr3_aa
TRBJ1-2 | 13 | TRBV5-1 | CASSLAGTHGYTF
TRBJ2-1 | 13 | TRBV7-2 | CASSLAFRNEQFF
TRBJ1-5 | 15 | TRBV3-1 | CASSLGFMGNQPQHF
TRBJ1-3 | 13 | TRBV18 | CASSPPAGNTIYF
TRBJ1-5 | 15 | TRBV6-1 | CASRPTGAFNQPQHF
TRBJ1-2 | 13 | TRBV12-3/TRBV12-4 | CASSLQGSYGYTF
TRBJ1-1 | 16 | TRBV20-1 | CSARPLKTGASTEAFF
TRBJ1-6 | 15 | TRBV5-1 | CASSSAGAPGSPLHF
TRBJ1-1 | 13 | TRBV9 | CASSPPGNTEAFF
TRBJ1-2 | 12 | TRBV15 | CATSSRGYGYTF
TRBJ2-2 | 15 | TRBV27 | CASSARVSFTGELFF
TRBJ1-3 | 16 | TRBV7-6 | CASSPTWTSRGNTIYF
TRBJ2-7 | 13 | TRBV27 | CASARLAGYEQYF
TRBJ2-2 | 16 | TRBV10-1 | CASSEIGRKNTGELFF
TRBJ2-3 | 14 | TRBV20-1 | CSGGTGRGTDTQYF
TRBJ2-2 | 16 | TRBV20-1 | CSARVGQGKSTGELFF
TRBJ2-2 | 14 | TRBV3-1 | CASSQDLNTGELFF
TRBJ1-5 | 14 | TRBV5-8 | CASSRQDSNQPQHF
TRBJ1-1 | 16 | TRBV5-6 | CASSPWIGQGATEAFF
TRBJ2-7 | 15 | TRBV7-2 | CASSLGQPGSYEQYF
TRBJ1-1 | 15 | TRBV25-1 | CASSELWGELNEAFF
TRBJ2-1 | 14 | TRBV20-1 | CSARERGGGNEQFF
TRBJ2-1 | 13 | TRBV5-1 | CASTADSYNEQFF
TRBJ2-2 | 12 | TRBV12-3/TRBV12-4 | CASSLGTGELFF
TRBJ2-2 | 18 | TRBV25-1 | CASSESEGSGLNTGELFF
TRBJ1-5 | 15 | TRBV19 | CATEALSGGNQPQHF
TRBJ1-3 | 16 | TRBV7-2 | CASSLWEGPSGNTIYF
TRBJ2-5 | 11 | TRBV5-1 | CASTSQETQYF
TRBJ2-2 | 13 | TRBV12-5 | CASGLSYTGELFF
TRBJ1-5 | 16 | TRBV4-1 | CASSQMTGNSNQPQHF
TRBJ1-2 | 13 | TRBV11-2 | CASSPGQTYGYTF
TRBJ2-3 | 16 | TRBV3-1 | CASSQHAGWLADTQYF
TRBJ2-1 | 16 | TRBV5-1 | CASSLARGAVYNEQFF
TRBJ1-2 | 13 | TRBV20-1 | CSARVADPYGYTF
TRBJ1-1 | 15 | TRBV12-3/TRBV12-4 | CASSLMDGLNTEAFF
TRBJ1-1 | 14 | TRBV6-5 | CASSYDGLNTEAFF
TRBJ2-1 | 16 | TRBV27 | CASSLFASTTYNEQFF
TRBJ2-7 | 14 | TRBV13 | CASSWTGASYEQYF
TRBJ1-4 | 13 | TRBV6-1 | CASSEGRWKNCFF
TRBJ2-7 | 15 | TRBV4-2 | CASSLGVASSYEQYF
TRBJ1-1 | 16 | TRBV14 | CASSPLLQGGNTEAFF
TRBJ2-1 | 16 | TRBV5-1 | CASSLAGTRGGNEQFF
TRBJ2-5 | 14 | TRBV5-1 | CASSLAGQGETQYF
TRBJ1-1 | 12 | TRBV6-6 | CASVRGGTEAFF
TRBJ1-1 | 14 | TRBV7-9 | CASSFLGQGTEAFF
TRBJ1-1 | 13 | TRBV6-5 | CASSYFGGTEAFF
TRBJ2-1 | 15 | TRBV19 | CASSYAGGPANEQFF
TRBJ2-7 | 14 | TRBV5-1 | CASSSTSGPYEQYF
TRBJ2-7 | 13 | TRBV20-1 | CSARLAGNYEQYF
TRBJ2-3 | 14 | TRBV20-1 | CSALPANRQPTQYF
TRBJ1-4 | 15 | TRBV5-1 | CASSLEEDQSRKLFF
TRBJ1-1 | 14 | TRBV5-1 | CASSLFGGDTEAFF
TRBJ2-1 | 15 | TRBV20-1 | CGGGGGPFSYNEQFF
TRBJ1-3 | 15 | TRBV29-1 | CSVDEGASTGNTIYF
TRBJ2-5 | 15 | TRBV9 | CASSPRTGEQETQYF
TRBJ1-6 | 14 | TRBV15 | CATGTRHFNSPLHF
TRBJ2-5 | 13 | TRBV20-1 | CSASDGVQETQYF